The present T cell receptor (beta chain) was sequenced within a study of OX40 agonist ivuxolimab in advanced cancers. V was clipped by 0 bases and J by 8 bases; unmatched bases: 12. Germline V gene data show CDR1 as LNHDA and CDR2 as SQIVND (reference sequence). There are 16 residues in the CDR3. The assay was immunoSEQ multiplex PCR, and TCRdb's table has in-frame clones only and misses some. The sample contains 12,000 or so clones, 67% of which appear only once. This clone has more than one count but fewer than ten. The source material was CD4+ or CD8+ T cells sorted from blood, sampled in a trial of the OX40 agonist ivuxolimab. The TCR comes from an adult with an advanced solid tumor such as melanoma, head and neck, liver or kidney cancer. The rearrangement links TRBV19 to TRBJ1-2; 7 bases align to TRBD1. The CDR3 protein is CASSIEGRQGEGGYTF. DNA for the CDR3: TGTGCCAGTAGTATAGAGGGGAGGCAGGGGGAGGGAGGCTACACCTTC.